This entry describes one T cell receptor (beta chain). The data originate from a study of blood T cell repertoires in COVID-19. Background on the study: The origin of the acute and convalescent COVID-19 samples was the United States, Italy and Spain. PBMCs, B-cell-depleted T cells, or T cells were the source of the cDNA or gDNA that made up the material.

The repertoire was sequenced with immunoSEQ multiplex PCR; TCRdb's copy has only in-frame clones and lacks some. The data show 250,000 or so clones, roughly 89% seen once. The V gene end was trimmed by 0 bases and the J gene end by 1 base; junction bases not matched to a gene: 6. This CDR3 has 17 amino acids. The germline gives CDR1 SGHKS, CDR2 YYEKEE (reference sequence). The chain links TRBV5-5 to TRBJ2-7, with 11 bases matching TRBD2. This clonotype was sampled from a woman between 25 and 40 years old with active or convalescent COVID-19. The sample was peripheral blood. The CDR3 loop is CASSLGLAGGDSYEQYF. CDR3 coding DNA: TGTGCCAGCAGCTTGGGGCTAGCGGGGGGCGATTCCTACGAGCAGTACTTC.